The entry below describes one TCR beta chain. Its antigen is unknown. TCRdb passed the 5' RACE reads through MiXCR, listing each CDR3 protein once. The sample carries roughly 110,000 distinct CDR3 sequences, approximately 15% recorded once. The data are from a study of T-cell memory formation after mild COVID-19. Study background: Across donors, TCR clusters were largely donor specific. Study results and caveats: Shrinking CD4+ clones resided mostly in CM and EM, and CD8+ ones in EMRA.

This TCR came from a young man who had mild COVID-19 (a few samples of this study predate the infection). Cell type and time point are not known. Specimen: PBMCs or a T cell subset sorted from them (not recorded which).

This CDR3 reads CAWSVLAELESGNTIYF. The CDR3 nucleotides read TGTGCCTGGAGTGTATTGGCGGAACTCGAGTCTGGAAACACCATATATTTT. The rearrangement joins TRBV30 to TRBJ1-3; no definite D call. The CDR3 length is 17 residues. Germline loops: CDR1 GTSNPN, CDR2 SVGIG (reference sequence). Trimming took off 0 bases at V and 1 base at J, with 16 bases between the two ends.